The source of this T cell receptor (beta chain) is a study of blood T cells in healthy people across ages. Overall study findings and caveats: Higher diversity and more naive CD4+ cells were features of long-lived donors, compared to aged donors.

On this clonotype itself: Its antigen is not known.

The authors ran a second PCR of about 6 to 11 cycles using a sample-barcoded 5' primer and a J-beta primer mix. Each cDNA molecule received a tag from a template-switch adaptor that had 12 random nucleotides. TCRdb reprocessed the 5' RACE reads via MiXCR and lists one record per CDR3 protein. Of about 620,000 distinct CDR3 sequences in the sample, more than 20% are singletons; the top ten hold approximately 3.6%. The CDR3 extends over 15 amino acids. Between the trimmed V and J ends, which lost 0 bases and 1 base, there was a span of 8 bases. Germline CDR1 is SGHRS and CDR2 is YFSETQ. This chain uses TRBV5-1 with TRBJ2-4, with D perhaps matching TRBD1 (5 bases). The sequence was collected from a man between 65 and 85 years old in good health. Sequenced material: blood. CDR3 DNA: TGCGCCAGCAGCTTGGCCAACAGGGCCAAAAACATTCAGTACTTC. Protein sequence: CASSLANRAKNIQYF.